Presented here are 2 T cell receptor beta chains from one specimen sequenced in a study of blood T cell repertoires in COVID-19. Data came from immunoSEQ multiplex PCR; TCRdb stores just in-frame clones and leaves some out. The sample contains more than 150,000 clones, 75% to 85% of which appear only once. Sequenced input: peripheral blood. These receptors were collected from a woman of 80 years or more with COVID-19, enrolled during active disease.

The chain recombines TRBV29-1 with TRBJ1-2; D unresolved. CDR1 and CDR2 from the germline V gene are SQVTM and ANQGSEA. V gave up 3 bases and J gave up 2 bases, with 7 bases separating them. The CDR3 is 12 residues long. CDR3 in amino acids: CSVDTINYGYTF. CDR3 bases: TGCAGCGTTGACACTATCAACTATGGCTACACCTTC. Variable domain in full (rest from reference TRBV29-1 and TRBJ1-2): SAVISQKPSRDICQRGTSLTIQCQVDSQVTMMFWYRQQPGQSLTLIATANQGSEATYESGFVIDKFPISRPNLTFSTLTVSNMSPEDSSIYLCSVDTINYGYTFGSGTRLTVV.

The chain is built from TRBV5-6 and TRBJ2-7; no definite D call. Looked up from germline, CDR1 is SGHDT and CDR2 is YYEEEE. V was trimmed by 2 bases and J by 7 bases, leaving 13 bases between them. This CDR3 has 13 residues. The CDR3 DNA reads as TGTGCCAGCAGCTTCCGGGTCCGTGGAGAGCAGTACTTC. Translation gives CASSFRVRGEQYF.